Below, 2 T cell receptor beta chains from the same sample are listed, as sequenced in a study of vaccination and CD4 T cells after COVID-19. These receptors' antigens are unknown. The Oncomine TCR Beta short-read assay was applied to DNA of cultured CD4+ T cells. One entry per CDR3 protein, called by TCRdb with MiXCR from the PCR reads. The sample has roughly 24,000 distinct CDR3 sequences, about 64% seen once; the top ten hold roughly 5%. Noted treatment: roughly 10-day PBMC culture with coronavirus spike peptide pools or control peptides (ViraFEST assay). The sample consisted of CD4+ T cells from blood, cultured in vitro. The receptors come from a human donor who had recovered from COVID-19.

This clonotype has just a few counts. This chain uses TRBV6-5 with TRBJ1-2; D not certain. The CDR3 length is 15 residues. Deletions cut 2 bases from V and 6 bases from J, with 16 bases between. CDR1 and CDR2 (germline): MNHEY, SVGAGI. CDR3 protein: CASSYGIGRKDGYTF. CDR3 DNA: TGTGCCAGCAGTTACGGGATAGGGAGGAAGGATGGCTACACCTTC.

CDR3 loop: CASSLAGSRGYTF. CDR3 sequence (DNA): TGTGCCAGCAGCTTGGCGGGGTCGCGGGGCTACACCTTC. The rearrangement uses TRBV5-5 and TRBJ1-2; no reliable D call. The CDR3 spans 13 residues. Trimming cost V 0 bases and J 8 bases, with 11 bases left between them. From germline, CDR1 is SGHKS and CDR2 YYEKEE (reference sequence). Together with reference TRBV5-5 and TRBJ1-2, the CDR3 gives the full variable domain: DAGVTQSPTHLIKTRGQQVTLRCSPISGHKSVSWYQQVLGQGPQFIFQYYEKEERGRGNFPDRFSARQFPNYSSELNVNALLLGDSALYLCASSLAGSRGYTFGSGTRLTVV.